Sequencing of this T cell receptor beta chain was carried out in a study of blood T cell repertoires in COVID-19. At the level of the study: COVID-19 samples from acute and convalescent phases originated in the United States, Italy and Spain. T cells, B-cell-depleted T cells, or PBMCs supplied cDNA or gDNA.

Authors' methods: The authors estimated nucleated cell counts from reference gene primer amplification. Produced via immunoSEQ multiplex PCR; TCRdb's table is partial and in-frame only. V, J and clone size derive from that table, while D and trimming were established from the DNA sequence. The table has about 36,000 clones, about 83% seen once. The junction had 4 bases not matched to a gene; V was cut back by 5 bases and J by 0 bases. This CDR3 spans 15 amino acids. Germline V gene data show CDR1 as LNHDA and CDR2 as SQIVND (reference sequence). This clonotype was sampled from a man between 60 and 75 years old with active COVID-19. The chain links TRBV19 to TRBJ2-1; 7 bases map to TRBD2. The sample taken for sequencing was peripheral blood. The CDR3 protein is CASSPRGSSYNEQFF. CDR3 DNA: TGTGCCAGTAGTCCCCGCGGGAGCTCCTACAATGAGCAGTTCTTC.